The source of this T cell receptor beta chain is a study of shared clonotypes between healthy human individuals. Study details: Donors were two women and a few men aged 18 to 49. General observations from the study: Among non-shared clonotypes, generation probabilities were lower than among those shared by all four donors. Despite large depth, sorted-subset datasets appeared incompletely sequenced. The donor pool, a small one, limited the genetic and exposure-history diversity represented.

CDR3 length equals 16 residues. The ends lost 4 bases at V and 7 bases at J; junction bases unmatched: 11. The germline V gene has CDR1 SGHTS and CDR2 YDEGEE. Note on this clone: Its antigen remains unknown.

Profiling relied on immunoSEQ multiplex PCR, and the TCRdb table lists in-frame clones only, not all of them. This repertoire shows 730,000 or so clones, 72% found once; its top ten account for 1.8%. V is TRBV5-8 and J is TRBJ1-5; TRBD1 aligns across 10 bases. The TCR originated in a woman aged 25 to 39 in good health. Sequenced: memory CD4+ T cells sorted from blood. Regarding subset: CD45RA-negative fraction. CDR3 nucleotides: TGTGCCAGCAGCGGATTTTTCGGGACAGGGGTACAGCCCCAGCATTTT. It translates to CASSGFFGTGVQPQHF.